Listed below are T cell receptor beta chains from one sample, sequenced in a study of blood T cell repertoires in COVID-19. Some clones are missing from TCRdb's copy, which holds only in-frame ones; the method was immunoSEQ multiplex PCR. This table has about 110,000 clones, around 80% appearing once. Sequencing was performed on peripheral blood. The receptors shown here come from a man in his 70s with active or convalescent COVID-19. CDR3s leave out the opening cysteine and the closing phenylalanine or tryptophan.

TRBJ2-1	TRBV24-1	ATSDLKESSYNEQF
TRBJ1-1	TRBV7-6	ASSLFRGLDTEAF
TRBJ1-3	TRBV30	AWSVWGLSSGNTIY
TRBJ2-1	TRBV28	ASSVSGSYNEQF
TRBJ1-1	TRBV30	AWRQGAAAEAF
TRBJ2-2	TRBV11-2	ASSLGVYGGLGTGELF
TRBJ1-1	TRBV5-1	ASSWTGGKLTEAF
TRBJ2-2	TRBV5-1	ASDPTGKNTGELF
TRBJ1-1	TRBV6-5	ASSYPGTGEAF
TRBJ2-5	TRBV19	ASRGQGKETQY
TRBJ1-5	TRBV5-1	ASSLEGVGQPQH
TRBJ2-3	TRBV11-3	ASSLGGGTSDTQY
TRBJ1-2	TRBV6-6	ASGARGYT
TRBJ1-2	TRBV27	ASSQRGIYGYT
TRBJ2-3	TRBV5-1	ASSDPQGSDTQY
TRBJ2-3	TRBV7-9	ASSLEYGTGTDTQY
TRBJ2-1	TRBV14	ASSQLRDRVMKQF
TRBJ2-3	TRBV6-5	ASSYVREGTDTQY
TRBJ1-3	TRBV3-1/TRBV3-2	ASSLSFGGGGSGNTIY
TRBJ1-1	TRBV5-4	ASSPIGGEAF
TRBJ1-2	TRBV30	AWNPGYGYT
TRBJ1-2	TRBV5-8	ASSWGPGSYYGYT
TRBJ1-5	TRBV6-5	ASSPRGQNNQPQH
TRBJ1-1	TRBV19	ASSFLEAEAF
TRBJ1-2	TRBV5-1	ASSLVTDRGYT
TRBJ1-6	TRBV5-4	ASSSGTDNSPLH
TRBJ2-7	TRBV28	ASSSLGLAVDEQY
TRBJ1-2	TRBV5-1	ASSLAANYGYT